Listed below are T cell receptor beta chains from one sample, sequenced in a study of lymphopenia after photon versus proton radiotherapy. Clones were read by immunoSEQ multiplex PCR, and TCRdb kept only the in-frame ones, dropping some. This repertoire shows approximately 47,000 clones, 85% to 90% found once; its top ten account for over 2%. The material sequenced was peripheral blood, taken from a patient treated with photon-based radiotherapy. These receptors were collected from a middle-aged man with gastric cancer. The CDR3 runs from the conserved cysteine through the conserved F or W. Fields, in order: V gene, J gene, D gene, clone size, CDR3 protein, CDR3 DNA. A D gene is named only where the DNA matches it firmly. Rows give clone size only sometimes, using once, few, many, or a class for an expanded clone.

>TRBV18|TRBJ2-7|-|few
CASSPPMGAAYEQYF
TGTGCCAGCTCACCACCGATGGGGGCCGCCTACGAGCAGTACTTC
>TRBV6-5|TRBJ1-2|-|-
CASSYSDRNAYGYTF
TGTGCCAGCAGTTACTCGGACAGAAACGCCTATGGCTACACCTTC
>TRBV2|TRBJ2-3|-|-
CASSTTDTQYF
TGTGCCAGCAGTACCACAGATACGCAGTATTTT
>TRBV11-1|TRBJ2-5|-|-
CASSLAMGRDKVWETQYF
TGTGCCAGCAGCTTAGCGATGGGTCGGGACAAGGTTTGGGAGACCCAGTACTTC
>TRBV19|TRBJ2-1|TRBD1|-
CASSLTGGNNEQFF
TGTGCCAGTAGTCTCACAGGGGGCAACAATGAGCAGTTCTTC
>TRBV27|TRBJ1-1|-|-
CASSPDRLMNTEAFF
TGTGCCAGCAGTCCAGACAGGCTTATGAACACTGAAGCTTTCTTT
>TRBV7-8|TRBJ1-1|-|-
CASSFLNPLTEAFF
TGTGCCAGCAGCTTTCTCAACCCGTTGACTGAAGCTTTCTTT
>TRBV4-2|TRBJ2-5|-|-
CASSQESVSQETQYF
TGTGCCAGCAGCCAAGAGTCGGTATCCCAAGAGACCCAGTACTTC
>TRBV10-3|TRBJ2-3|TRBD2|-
CATGTSGGAQAGDTQYF
TGTGCCACCGGGACTAGCGGGGGGGCCCAGGCGGGAGATACGCAGTATTTT
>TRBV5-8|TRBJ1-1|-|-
CASSLYGGSNTEAFF
TGTGCCAGCAGCTTGTATGGGGGCTCGAACACTGAAGCTTTCTTT
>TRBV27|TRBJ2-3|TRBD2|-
CASSLYTPGGGAPDTQYF
TGTGCCAGCAGTTTATATACGCCGGGCGGGGGGGCCCCAGATACGCAGTATTTT
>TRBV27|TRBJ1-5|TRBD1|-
CASSYVGGDQPQHF
TGTGCCAGCAGTTACGTAGGGGGCGATCAGCCCCAGCATTTT
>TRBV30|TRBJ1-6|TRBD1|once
CAWSPGTERVWNSPLHF
TGTGCCTGGAGTCCGGGGACAGAAAGGGTATGGAATTCACCCCTCCACTTT
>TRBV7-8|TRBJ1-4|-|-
CASSFSETPNEKLFF
TGTGCCAGCAGCTTCAGTGAAACACCGAATGAAAAACTGTTTTTT
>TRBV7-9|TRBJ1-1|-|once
CASSLQAGATEAFF
TGTGCCAGCAGCTTACAGGCAGGGGCCACTGAAGCTTTCTTT
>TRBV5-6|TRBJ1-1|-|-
CASSSAGNTEAFF
TGTGCCAGCAGCTCTGCTGGTAACACTGAAGCTTTCTTT
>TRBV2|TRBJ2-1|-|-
CASSEEAYNEQFF
TGTGCCAGCAGTGAAGAAGCTTACAATGAGCAGTTCTTC
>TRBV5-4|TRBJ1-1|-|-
CASSLAQNGNTEAFF
TGTGCCAGCAGCTTGGCCCAGAATGGGAACACTGAAGCTTTCTTT
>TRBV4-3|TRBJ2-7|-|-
CASSPAVSSYEQYF
TGCGCCAGCAGCCCAGCGGTTTCCTCCTACGAGCAGTACTTC
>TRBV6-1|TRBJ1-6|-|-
CASSERSSYNSPLHF
TGTGCCAGCAGTGAGCGGAGCTCCTATAATTCACCCCTCCACTTT
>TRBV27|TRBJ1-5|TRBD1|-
CASSLRQGSNQPQHF
TGTGCCAGCAGTTTAAGACAGGGGAGCAATCAGCCCCAGCATTTT
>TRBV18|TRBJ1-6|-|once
CASSAGTGVMGSPLHF
TGTGCCAGCTCAGCGGGGACCGGGGTTATGGGTTCACCCCTCCACTTT
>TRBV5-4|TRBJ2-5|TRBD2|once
CASSLTSGDQETQYF
TGTGCCAGCAGCTTGACTAGCGGGGACCAAGAGACCCAGTACTTC
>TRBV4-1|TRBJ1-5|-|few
CASSHRTASQPQHF
TGCGCCAGCAGCCATAGGACAGCCAGTCAGCCCCAGCATTTT
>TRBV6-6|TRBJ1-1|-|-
CASRPIVRNTEAFF
TGTGCCAGCAGGCCCATCGTGAGGAACACTGAAGCTTTCTTT
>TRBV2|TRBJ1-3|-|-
CASSGDSGNTIYF
TGTGCCAGCAGTGGGGACTCTGGAAACACCATATATTTT
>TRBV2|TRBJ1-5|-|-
CASSPRRGYSNQPQHF
TGTGCCAGCAGCCCAAGAAGAGGGTATAGCAATCAGCCCCAGCATTTT
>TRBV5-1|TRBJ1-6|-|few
CASSKDSSYNSPLHF
TGCGCCAGCAGCAAGGACAGTTCCTATAATTCACCCCTCCACTTT
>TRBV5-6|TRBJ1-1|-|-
CASSFGVGADTEAFF
TGTGCCAGCAGCTTTGGGGTTGGGGCGGACACTGAAGCTTTCTTT
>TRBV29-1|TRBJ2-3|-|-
CSVIPLGRGRADTQYF
TGCAGCGTTATTCCCCTCGGTAGGGGTCGGGCAGATACGCAGTATTTT
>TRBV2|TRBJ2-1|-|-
CASKYRVGRNEQFF
TGTGCCAGCAAATACAGGGTAGGTCGCAATGAGCAGTTCTTC
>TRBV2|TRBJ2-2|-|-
CASSGSRTGELFF
TGTGCCAGCAGTGGATCGAGGACCGGGGAGCTGTTTTTT
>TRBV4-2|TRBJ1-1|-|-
CASRPGGGNTEAFF
TGTGCCAGCAGGCCGGGAGGGGGGAACACTGAAGCTTTCTTT
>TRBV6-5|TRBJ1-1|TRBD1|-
CASKIQGAITEAFF
TGTGCCAGCAAGATACAGGGGGCAATCACTGAAGCTTTCTTT
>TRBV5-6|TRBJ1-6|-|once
CASSLGWTRDNSPLHF
TGTGCCAGCAGCTTGGGGTGGACAAGAGATAATTCACCCCTCCACTTT
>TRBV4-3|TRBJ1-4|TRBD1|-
CASSLGQGGEKLFF
TGCGCCAGCAGCCTCGGACAGGGGGGGGAAAAACTGTTTTTT
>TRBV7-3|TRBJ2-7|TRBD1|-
CASSLPLERRTGLGYEQYF
TGTGCCAGCAGCTTACCACTTGAACGAAGGACAGGGCTCGGATACGAGCAGTACTTC
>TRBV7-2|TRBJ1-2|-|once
CASSLDGPNYGYTF
TGTGCCAGCAGCTTAGACGGCCCTAACTATGGCTACACCTTC
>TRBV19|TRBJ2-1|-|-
CASSIVAGSYNEQFF
TGTGCCAGTAGTATAGTCGCAGGCTCCTACAATGAGCAGTTCTTC
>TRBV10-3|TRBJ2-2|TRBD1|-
CAIKGTGGSGELFF
TGTGCCATCAAGGGGACAGGGGGCTCCGGGGAGCTGTTTTTT
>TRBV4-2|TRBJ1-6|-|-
CASSQEGSGRDNSPLHF
TGTGCCAGCAGCCAAGAGGGATCAGGGCGGGATAATTCACCCCTCCACTTT
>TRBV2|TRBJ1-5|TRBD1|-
CASRDRGSQPQHF
TGTGCCAGCAGGGACAGGGGATCTCAGCCCCAGCATTTT
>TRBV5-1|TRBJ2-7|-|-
CASSLDRATYEQYF
TGCGCCAGCAGCTTGGACAGGGCCACCTACGAGCAGTACTTC